This entry is about one T cell receptor beta chain. A read error may produce the germline difference seen at one junction end. Followed over time, Seattle patients had been enrolled while infection was active. This sample is part of a study of blood T cell repertoires in COVID-19. Study-level background: Some COVID-19 samples were acute and others convalescent; all came from the United States, Italy and Spain. In each case, the material was cDNA or gDNA derived from T cells, B-cell-depleted T cells, or PBMCs.

The method was immunoSEQ multiplex PCR; TCRdb's version includes in-frame clones alone and lacks a portion of them. The sample shows 300,000 to 350,000 clones, almost 90% of them seen only once. Germline lookup yields CDR1 LGHDT and CDR2 YNNKEL (reference sequence). The CDR3 runs to 15 residues. The chain links TRBV3-1 (or the pseudogene TRBV3-2) to TRBJ1-2; 8 nucleotides agree with TRBD1. The sequencing sample was made of peripheral blood. The receptor comes from a woman aged 25 to 45 with COVID-19, enrolled during active disease. The CDR3 is CAGSHPIPRTGPLTF. DNA of the CDR3: TGTGCCGGCAGCCATCCGATACCCCGGACAGGGCCGCTCACCTTC.